A single TCR beta chain is shown here with its context. Its antigen remains undetermined. Base qualities are not recorded, but no much larger clone differs from it by a single base. The source of the sample is a study of cytomegalovirus exposure and HLA in healthy donors (dated by TCRdb to about 2017). At the level of the whole study: In an earlier analysis of some 550 of the donors, 250 to 350 Gb of sequence data and 100 million or so unique TCR beta sequences from roughly 180 million T cells were reported. An earlier analysis of some 600 of the donors applied high-throughput TCR beta sequencing to assess whether each TCR beta V gene segment acted as functional or pseudogenic. Alongside the repertoire data, information on donor age, sex, ethnicity and CMV serostatus was compiled. The aim of the study was to test whether cataloging public T cell receptors could identify signatures of past pathogen exposure. A later genetic analysis took genome-wide SNP genotypes for about three fifths of the roughly 670 donors and used that subset as a discovery cohort. All discovery cohort repertoires had been generated on a single sequencing platform. The study profiled the T cell repertoires of 550 to 700 subjects by immunosequencing and related them to cytomegalovirus serostatus. The study combined high-throughput TCR immunosequencing, statistical association of individual TCRs with disease status, and machine learning to predict cytomegalovirus infection status. The genetic ancestry cluster associated with self-reported Caucasian donors included about four fifths of the 300 to 400 genotyped donors. Typing coverage varied by locus: 629-630 donors for A, B, C, DRB1 and DQB1; more than 500 for DQA1; more than 600 for DPA1; under 490 for DPB1. Across 398 genotyped donors of the cohort, an average of about 200,000 unique TCR beta nucleotide sequences per donor were sequenced, and 15% to 20% of those sequences were non-productive. An early release that covered fewer than 800 HLA-typed donors contained approximately 300 gigabases of sequencing data and approximately 85 million unique TCR sequences. A later analysis re-examined previously published TCR beta repertoires from roughly 650 donors and added high-resolution HLA genotyping to investigate patterns of TCR occurrence. HLA typing included class I and class II loci at four-digit resolution. The later analysis used no new phenotypic data to find candidate immune exposures, relying instead on TCR beta sequences and their occurrence across donors. In addition to the first cohort of roughly 700 subjects, a separate validation cohort of 120 different subjects was used. A handful of DR-DQ haplotypes were handled as single units for association and clustering because linkage in the cohort was strong.

The junction shows trimming of 4 bases on V and 4 bases on J, and the gene matches do not reach 6 bases of it. The CDR3 starts with the cysteine, ends with the phenylalanine, and has 14 residues. Only the CDR3 region is kept as DNA, spanning 42 bases read in frame from base 1. CDR1 and CDR2 were assigned from the germline V gene as SGHRS and YFSETQ. The cohort comprised some 680 healthy bone marrow donors. At the time of sampling, all cohort members were nominally healthy, though unrecorded immune exposures were likely present. The donor was CMV seropositive and belonged to the group of 250 to 300 seropositive cohort members. Each donor provided a peripheral blood sample, and peripheral blood mononuclear cells were used for TCR beta sequencing. Genomic DNA was extracted from the blood cell samples with the Qiagen DNeasy Blood Extraction Kit. Study-wide findings and limitations: Because counts were too low, 15 or so rarely observed V segments, including chromosome 9 orphons, were excluded from the earlier analysis of several hundred of the donors. A few of the identified cytomegalovirus-associated TCR beta chains were confirmed in vitro to be specific for cytomegalovirus antigens. In a later analysis, the rate of TCR association differed among HLA loci, with DRB1 alleles having the most associated TCRs and HLA-C alleles having the fewest. The authors suggested that the approach could potentially be generalized to other disease states and immunological phenotypes. In the study, some 160 TCR beta chains were listed as associated with cytomegalovirus. Immune exposure information for the cohort was limited to CMV serostatus. According to a later genetic analysis, donors in an Asian-associated ancestry cluster had fewer N-insertions in productive TCRs than the approximately 630-donor mean. Linkage disequilibrium might explain the correlated functional status among segregating V segments, but an unknown experimental factor could not be ruled out. Some IMGT-functional V segments, including TRBV6-2 and TRBV6-3, could not be told apart with the 87-base-pair reads, so those segments were excluded. In a later genetic analysis, a missense DCLRE1C variant was associated with V-gene and J-gene trimming of TCR beta chains, and the association was replicated in an independent cohort. Because some donors lacked HLA typing at each locus, the association tests relied only on the typed subset. According to a later analysis, parvovirus B19, influenza, CMV and Epstein-Barr virus appeared linked to several top co-occurrence clusters. In a later analysis, HLA-associated TCR beta chains showed more clonal expansion and lower generation probabilities than non-associated chains that were equally common. A group of highly shared sequence variants was considered likely to be a technical artifact of the sequencing pipeline. A later analysis associated 16,951 TCR beta sequences with specific HLA alleles at a false discovery rate of 0.05. In this cohort, only TCR beta chains were sequenced, and detectable features were limited by the absence of alpha or paired-chain data. Sequencing depth was assumed to be roughly uniform across donors in the presence/absence analyses, though that assumption may not hold. In both the original and validation cohorts, the classifier was reported to diagnose cytomegalovirus status with high specificity and sensitivity. When HLA alleles, especially DR and DQ, strongly co-occurred, attributing TCR associations to individual alleles was difficult. Most CMV-associated TCR beta chains appeared to be HLA-restricted in a later analysis, and the HLA associations seemed to be driven largely by CMV exposure. Across donors, most TCR sequences were observed very rarely, whereas some public TCRs were present in many individuals. A further reported finding was that TCR beta sequences accurately predicted the HLA-A and HLA-B alleles for most subjects in the first cohort. In an earlier analysis of approximately 590 of the donors, most TCR beta V segments appeared in productive rearrangements about 87% or about 30% of the time, broadly matching IMGT annotations.

Library method: the immunoSEQ multiplex PCR assay. For the multiplex PCR, a mixture combining 60 forward primers for TCR Vbeta segments and 13 reverse primers for TCR Jbeta segments was used. The CDR3 region of rearranged TCR beta genes was amplified from genomic DNA with a multiplex PCR assay. On the Illumina HiSeq System, the amplified TCR beta libraries were sequenced as 87-base-pair reads. The original methods were these. In a later analysis, around 80 million unique TCR beta chains were counted across the approximately 640 repertoires, and roughly 10 million of these chains were shared by at least two donors. To remove PCR and sequencing errors, raw reads were error-corrected and collapsed into unique sequences using a nearest-neighbor algorithm that merged closely related sequences. Alignment of CDR3 sequences to IMGT reference sequences was used to assign V, D and J gene segments. For a sequence to be retained, a match of at least six nucleotides to both a V gene segment and a J gene segment was required. Rearrangements were called productive when the CDR3 lacked stop codons and stayed in frame with V and J; all others were non-productive. Following IMGT convention, CDR3 was defined as the stretch from the second conserved V-encoded cysteine up to the conserved J-encoded phenylalanine. The earlier analysis of 587 of the donors excluded any sequence lacking an unambiguous match to a single V gene segment. An earlier analysis of roughly 590 of the donors called V segments functional above 56.7% productive rearrangements and segregating when the between-donor standard deviation exceeded 5%. A statistical classification framework was built for diagnosing cytomegalovirus status from the catalog of TCR beta chain sequences. V and J gene assignment, in a later analysis, came from comparing TCR nucleotide sequences with IMGT/GENE-DB human TR gene sequences. A later analysis assigned CDR3 sequences and most-parsimonious VDJ recombination scenarios with the TCRdist pipeline. In a later analysis, each TCR beta chain was defined by its CDR3 amino acid sequence together with its V-gene family, and reads without a unique V-gene family were excluded. In a later analysis, 450 to 600 highly shared, low-generation-probability nucleotide sequences were removed to address suspected cross-contamination and a sequencing artifact. A later analysis calculated a clonal expansion index for each public chain from normalized within-repertoire ranks of inferred template counts. Generation probabilities in a later analysis came from a VDJ recombination model fitted to out-of-frame rearrangements, and those results were checked against IGoR. A later analysis scored TCR-TCR, TCR-HLA and TCR-CMV co-occurrence with hypergeometric tests, applying a repertoire-size bias correction to TCR pairs. A later analysis estimated false discovery rates by permuting HLA or CMV assignments 20 times. In a later analysis, co-occurring TCRs were grouped using DBSCAN, and TCRdist sequence similarity was added for clustering within HLA-allele-positive subsets. For co-occurrence clustering, repertoires with fewer than 30,000 or more than 120,000 public chains were excluded, along with roughly five repertoires with anomalous nucleotide sharing. This is the immuneACCESS table as TCRdb keeps it, with only in-frame sequences that have V and J called. A part of the clones is gone; compared with another copy, unresolved V genes explain less than half, and the rest is unexplained. For V, J and clone size, that table is used; D and trimming come from the DNA. For this sample there are 150,000 to 200,000 clones; approximately 82% appear just once. The ten largest clones capture about 7.7% of the sample.

The source material was PBMCs. This sequence uses TRBV5-1 and TRBJ1-1; 8 junctional bases match TRBD1. The source of this sequence is a woman aged 40 to 49 in good health and CMV-seropositive. The CDR3 is CASSGTGRGTEAFF. The nucleotide sequence is TGCGCCAGCAGCGGGACAGGCCGTGGCACTGAAGCTTTCTTT.